A single sample is the source of the 24 T cell receptor beta chains below, sequenced in a study of response to subunit inactivated influenza vaccine. MiXCR, run by TCRdb on the RT-PCR reads, gives a single entry per CDR3 protein. Of 400,000 to 650,000 distinct CDR3 sequences listed, around 7.7% are singletons. The sample in question was PBMCs from blood, obtained roughly 24 months after vaccination. The receptors derive from a man between 50 and 75 years old who received an inactivated influenza vaccine.

This clonotype was counted ten times or more. V gene TRBV27 combines with J gene TRBJ2-1, with 7 bases fitting TRBD1. The CDR3 is 16 amino acids. From germline, CDR1 is MNHEY and CDR2 SMNVEV (reference sequence). Losses at the gene ends were 1 base for V and 5 bases for J; bases not matched to a gene: 8. CDR3 sequence reads: CASSLFYGTANNEQFF. The CDR3 DNA reads TGTGCCAGCAGTTTATTCTACGGGACAGCGAACAATGAGCAGTTCTTC.

The V and J genes are TRBV6-1 and TRBJ2-7; D might be TRBD1 or TRBD2, each matching 5 bases. Trimming took 9 bases from V and 0 from J, leaving 18 bases between them. Germline lookup yields CDR1 MNHNS and CDR2 SASEGT. The CDR3 sequence is 15 residues long. CDR3 residues: CASPGHGRGSYEQYF. DNA of the CDR3: TGTGCCAGTCCGGGGCACGGAAGGGGCTCCTACGAGCAGTACTTC.

This clonotype turned up a few times. The chain uses TRBV28 and TRBJ2-7; D is possibly TRBD1 (5 bases). Germline values: CDR1 MDHEN, CDR2 SYDVKM. This CDR3 contains 15 residues. V lost 4 bases and J lost 0, with 13 bases in between. The CDR3 region has the DNA TGTGCCAGCAGTTCCCCAGGGTATGGCTCCTACGAGCAGTACTTC. It encodes CASSSPGYGSYEQYF.

The table lists this clonotype with a few counts. The V gene is TRBV6-2 or TRBV6-3, the J gene TRBJ2-7, with no clear D. Germline V gene lookup returns CDR1 MNHEY and CDR2 SVGEGT. This CDR3 is 12 amino acids long. V was shortened by 5 bases and J by 7 bases, with 12 bases between the two germline ends. The CDR3 loop reads CASSPLGIEQYF. In DNA form, the CDR3 reads TGTGCCAGCAGTCCCCTGGGGATAGAGCAGTACTTC.

This clonotype was picked up many times. The rearrangement links TRBV5-1 to TRBJ2-3; D unresolved. Germline loops: CDR1 SGHRS, CDR2 YFSETQ. The CDR3 is made up of 14 amino acids. Trimming removed 1 base at V and 4 bases at J, with 10 bases between. The CDR3 DNA follows: TGCGCCAGCAGCTTGATTTCGGGCGCAGATACGCAGTATTTT. Translation gives CASSLISGADTQYF.

This clonotype was observed a handful of times. The chain links TRBV6-1 to TRBJ1-2; perhaps TRBD1 as D (5 bases). The CDR3 length is 14 residues. V was clipped by 5 bases and J by 5 bases, with 15 bases between them. CDR1 and CDR2 (germline): MNHNS, SASEGT. CDR3 in DNA: TGTGCCAGCAGTCCGGGACCGGCGACGTATGGCTACACCTTC. Its translation: CASSPGPATYGYTF.

The V call is TRBV20-1, the J call TRBJ1-4; 9 nucleotides match TRBD1. Germline-derived CDR1 and CDR2 are DFQATT and SNEGSKA (reference sequence). The CDR3 has 13 amino acids. Trimming took 6 bases from V and 8 from J; bases not matched to a gene: 7. The CDR3 DNA sequence: TGCAGTGCCAAGACAGGGGGTGTCGAAAAACTGTTTTTT. Protein: CSAKTGGVEKLFF.

This clonotype was counted only a few times. This chain links TRBV4-2 with TRBJ2-6; D is perhaps TRBD2 (5 bases). The CDR3 has 18 amino acids. The V end lost 0 bases, the J end lost 0 bases, and 12 bases lay between the germline ends. From germline, CDR1 is LGHNA and CDR2 YNFKEQ. In DNA, the CDR3 is TGTGCCAGCAGCCAAGAAGGGCTAGCCGCCTCTGGGGCCAACGTCCTGACTTTC. This encodes CASSQEGLAASGANVLTF.

V and J are TRBV20-1 and TRBJ2-7; D gene unclear. The CDR3 extends over 12 amino acids. Germline CDR1 reads DFQATT; CDR2 reads SNEGSKA (reference sequence). With 5 bases removed from V and 3 bases from J, the gap between germline ends came to 11 bases. The CDR3 region is CSARTLNYEQYF. The CDR3 DNA reads TGCAGTGCTCGCACGTTAAACTACGAGCAGTACTTC.

The rearrangement links TRBV11-2 to TRBJ1-1; the D gene is possibly TRBD1 (5 bases). Germline values: CDR1 SGHAT, CDR2 FQNNGV. The CDR3 totals 13 residues. V was pared by 2 bases and J by 6 bases, with 10 bases between. The CDR3 loop is CASSLSQGAEAFF. The DNA for the CDR3 is TGTGCCAGCAGCTTAAGCCAGGGAGCTGAAGCTTTCTTT.

In its sample, this clonotype was seen a few times. This chain uses TRBV4-3 with TRBJ2-3; 7 bases align to TRBD2. Germline-derived CDR1 and CDR2 are LGHNA and YSLEER. V dropped 1 base and J dropped 5; count of bases not matched to a gene: 12. This CDR3 is built from 17 residues. CDR3: CASSQGPLRGSRDTQYF. CDR3 bases: TGCGCCAGCAGCCAAGGCCCTCTTCGCGGGAGCCGAGATACGCAGTATTTT.

The chain joins TRBV6-1 to TRBJ2-5, with D possibly matching TRBD1 (6 bases). CDR1 and CDR2 (germline): MNHNS, SASEGT. Trimming pared 7 bases from V and 5 bases from J, leaving 20 bases between. The CDR3 is made up of 15 amino acids. CDR3 sequence reads: CASITIQGWAETQYF. CDR3 nucleotide sequence: TGTGCCAGCATCACCATTCAGGGGTGGGCGGAGACCCAGTACTTC.

This clonotype was seen at least ten times. This sequence joins TRBV20-1 and TRBJ2-3, with 11 bases aligning to TRBD2. Trimming at V came to 5 bases and at J to 3 bases, leaving 7 bases not matched to a gene. The CDR3 covers 15 residues. Looked up from germline, CDR1 is DFQATT and CDR2 is SNEGSKA (reference sequence). The CDR3, as DNA: TGCAGTGCTGCGCTGGTAGCGGGGGGGACAGATACGCAGTATTTT. It translates to CSAALVAGGTDTQYF.

The rearrangement links TRBV7-3 to TRBJ2-1; weak D call: TRBD1 (6 bases). CDR3 length equals 14 residues. Germline V CDR1 and CDR2: SGHTA, FQGTGA. V lost 1 base, J lost 10 bases, and 14 bases lay in between. The CDR3 bases are TGTGCCAGCAGCTTAATGGGGGCAACGGGAGAGCAGTTCTTC. It encodes CASSLMGATGEQFF.

The chain uses TRBV5-1 and TRBJ2-7, with TRBD1 matching over 7 bases. Germline-derived CDR1 and CDR2 are SGHRS and YFSETQ. J lost 6 bases, V lost 0 bases, and 3 bases had no gene match. The CDR3 is 13 residues long. The CDR3 sequence: CASSLEGASEQYF. DNA of the CDR3: TGCGCCAGCAGCTTGGAGGGGGCGTCCGAGCAGTACTTC.

This clonotype was counted a few times. The chain recombines TRBV5-1 with TRBJ1-4; 7 bases align to TRBD1. Germline trimming cut 5 bases from V and 5 bases from J; bases unmatched to any gene: 6. The CDR3 spans 14 residues. In germline, CDR1 is SGHRS, CDR2 YFSETQ. The CDR3 region has the DNA TGCGCCAGCAGTCCGGGACAGCAGAATGAAAAACTGTTTTTT. It translates to CASSPGQQNEKLFF.

In this sample, this clonotype turned up a few times. The chain uses TRBV11-2 and TRBJ2-4; D possibly uses TRBD1 or TRBD2 (5 bases each). Germline CDR1 reads SGHAT; CDR2 reads FQNNGV. This CDR3 is built from 16 residues. V was trimmed by 5 bases and J by 0 bases, leaving 14 bases between them. The CDR3 here is CASSPGTLLAKNIQYF. CDR3 sequence (DNA): TGTGCCAGCAGCCCCGGGACGTTACTAGCCAAAAACATTCAGTACTTC.

In its sample, this clonotype was seen a few times. The chain is built from TRBV9 and TRBJ1-4; D not resolved. The CDR3 is made up of 14 amino acids. Per the germline V gene, CDR1 is SGDLS and CDR2 is YYNGEE. V was pared by 2 bases and J by 3 bases, with 8 bases between. As DNA, the CDR3 is TGTGCCAGCAGCGTTGGCTTGGCTAATGAAAAACTGTTTTTT. Translation gives CASSVGLANEKLFF.

This clonotype was counted between two and nine times. The chain uses TRBV12-3 or TRBV12-4 and TRBJ2-2, with D possibly being TRBD2 (5 bases). V dropped 2 bases and J dropped 5 bases, with 12 bases sitting between them. The CDR3 runs 15 residues. The CDR3, as DNA: TGTGCCAGCAGTTTACGGCGGGCCGGGACCGGGGAGCTGTTTTTT. The encoded protein is CASSLRRAGTGELFF.

This clonotype was detected only a few times. The V and J genes are TRBV6-1 and TRBJ1-1; 9 bases match TRBD1. V was pared by 5 bases and J by 1 base, with 5 bases of the junction left unmatched. This CDR3 has 15 amino acids. Germline values: CDR1 MNHNS, CDR2 SASEGT. CDR3 in DNA: TGTGCCAGCAGTCCTCAGACAGGGGGGAACACTGAAGCTTTCTTT. Translated, it gives CASSPQTGGNTEAFF.

This clonotype was seen more than once but under ten times. The J gene is TRBJ2-1, the V gene TRBV4-2; D is unresolved. Germline CDR1 reads LGHNA; CDR2 reads YNFKEQ. V was cut by 6 bases and J by 6 bases, with 9 bases left in between. The length of the CDR3 is 12 residues. CDR3 in DNA: TGTGCCAGCAGGTCACATAGCAATGAGCAGTTCTTC. Its translation: CASRSHSNEQFF.

This chain connects TRBV7-2 to TRBJ2-3, with D tentatively TRBD2 (5 bases). Trimming removed 2 bases at V and 2 bases at J, with 11 bases between. Germline V gene data show CDR1 as SGHTA and CDR2 as FQGNSA. The CDR3 is 15 residues long. The CDR3 DNA sequence: TGTGCCAGCAGCTTATCTGGACTTATCACAGATACGCAGTATTTT. Translating gives CASSLSGLITDTQYF.

The genes are TRBV5-4 and TRBJ2-7; D call uncertain. This CDR3 has 13 amino acids. Trimming pared 0 bases from V and 5 bases from J, leaving 9 bases between. Germline CDR1 and CDR2: SGHNT and YYREEE (reference sequence). The CDR3 protein is CASSLAGLNEQYF. The CDR3 coding sequence is TGTGCCAGCAGCTTGGCGGGTCTCAACGAGCAGTACTTC.

This clonotype was observed many times. The V and J genes are TRBV20-1 and TRBJ2-7, with 8 positions matching TRBD2. The germline CDR1 and CDR2 sequences are DFQATT and SNEGSKA (reference sequence). Trimming cost V 5 bases and J 2 bases; bases outside gene matches: 5. The CDR3 is 13 amino acids. CDR3 bases: TGCAGTGCTGGGACTAGGGAAACCTACGAGCAGTACTTC. Residues: CSAGTRETYEQYF.